The sequence of this TCR beta chain was determined in a study of PD-1 and CTLA-4 blockade in melanoma. Profiling relied on immunoSEQ multiplex PCR, and the TCRdb table lists in-frame clones only, not all of them. This table holds 25,000 to 40,000 clones, 88% found once. The CDR3 spans 16 residues. Germline CDR1 MNHEY, CDR2 SVGEGT. Trimming removed 6 bases from V and 4 bases from J, with 19 bases in between. Specimen: CD8+ T cells from peripheral blood, collected from a patient given anti-PD-1 treatment. This rearrangement joins TRBV6-2 or TRBV6-3 to TRBJ2-1; D remains ambiguous. This TCR came from a human donor with melanoma. CDR3 residues: CASSSLWGKAYNEQFF. The CDR3 nucleotides read TGTGCCAGCAGCTCGCTTTGGGGAAAAGCATACAATGAGCAGTTCTTC.